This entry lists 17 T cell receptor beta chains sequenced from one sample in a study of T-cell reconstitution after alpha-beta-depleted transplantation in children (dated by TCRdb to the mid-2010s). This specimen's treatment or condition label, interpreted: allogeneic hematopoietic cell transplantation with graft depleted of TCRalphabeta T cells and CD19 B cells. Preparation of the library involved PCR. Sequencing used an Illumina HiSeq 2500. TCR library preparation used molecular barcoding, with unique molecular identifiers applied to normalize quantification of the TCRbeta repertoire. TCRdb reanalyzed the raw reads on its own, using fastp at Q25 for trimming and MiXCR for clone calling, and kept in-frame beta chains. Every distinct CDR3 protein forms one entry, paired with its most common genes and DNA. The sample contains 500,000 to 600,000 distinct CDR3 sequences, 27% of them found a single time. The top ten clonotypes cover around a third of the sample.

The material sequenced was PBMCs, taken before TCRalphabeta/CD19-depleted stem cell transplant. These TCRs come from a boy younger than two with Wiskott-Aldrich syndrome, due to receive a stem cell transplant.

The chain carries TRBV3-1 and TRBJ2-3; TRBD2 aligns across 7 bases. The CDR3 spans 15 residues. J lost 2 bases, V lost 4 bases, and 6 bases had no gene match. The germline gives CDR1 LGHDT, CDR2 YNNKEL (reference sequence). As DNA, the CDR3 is TGTGCCAGCAGCCGACGCACTAGCGACACAGATACGCAGTATTTT. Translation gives CASSRRTSDTDTQYF.

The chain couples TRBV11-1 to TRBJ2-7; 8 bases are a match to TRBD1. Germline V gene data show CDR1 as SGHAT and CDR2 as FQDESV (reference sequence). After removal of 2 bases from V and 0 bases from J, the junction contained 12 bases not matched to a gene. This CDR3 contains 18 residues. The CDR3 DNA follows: TGTGCCAGCAGCTTAAAGGGGACAGGACCTTCCTCCTCCTACGAGCAGTACTTC. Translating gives CASSLKGTGPSSSYEQYF.

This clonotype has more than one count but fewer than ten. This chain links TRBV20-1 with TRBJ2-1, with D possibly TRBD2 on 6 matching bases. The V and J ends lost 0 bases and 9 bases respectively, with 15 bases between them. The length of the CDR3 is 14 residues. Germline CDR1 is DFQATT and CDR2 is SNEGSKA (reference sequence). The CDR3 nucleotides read TGCAGTGCTAGAGATCAACGGGGGTTCACTGAGCAGTTCTTC. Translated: CSARDQRGFTEQFF.

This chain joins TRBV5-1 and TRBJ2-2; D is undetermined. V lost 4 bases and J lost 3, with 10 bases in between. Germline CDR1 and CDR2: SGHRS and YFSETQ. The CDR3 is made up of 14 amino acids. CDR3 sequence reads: CASSTRPDTGELFF. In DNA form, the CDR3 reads TGCGCCAGCAGCACCAGACCGGACACCGGGGAGCTGTTTTTT.

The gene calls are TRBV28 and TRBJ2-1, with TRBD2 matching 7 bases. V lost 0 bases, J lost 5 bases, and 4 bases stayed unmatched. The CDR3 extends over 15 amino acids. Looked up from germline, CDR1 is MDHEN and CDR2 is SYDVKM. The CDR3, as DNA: TGTGCCAGCAGTTTATGGGCGGGAGCGGACAATGAGCAGTTCTTC. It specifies CASSLWAGADNEQFF.

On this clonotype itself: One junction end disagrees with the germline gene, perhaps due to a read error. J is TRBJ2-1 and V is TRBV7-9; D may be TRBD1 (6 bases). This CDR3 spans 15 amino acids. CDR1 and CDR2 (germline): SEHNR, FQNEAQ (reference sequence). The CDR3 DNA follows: TGTGCCAGCACCTTACAGGGATCCTCCTACAATGAGCAGTTCTTC. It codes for CASTLQGSSYNEQFF. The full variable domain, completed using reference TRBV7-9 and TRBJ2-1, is DTGVSQNPRHKITKRGQNVTFRCDPISEHNRLYWYRQTLGQGPEFLTYFQNEAQLEKSRLLSDRFSAERPKGSFSTLEIQRTEQGDSAMYLCASTLQGSSYNEQFFGPGTRLTVL.

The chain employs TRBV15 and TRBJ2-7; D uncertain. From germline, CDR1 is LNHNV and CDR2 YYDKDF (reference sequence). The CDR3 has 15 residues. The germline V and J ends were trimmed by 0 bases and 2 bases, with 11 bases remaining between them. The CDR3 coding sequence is TGTGCCACCAGCAGAGATTGGGCAGTCACCTACGAGCAGTACTTC. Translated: CATSRDWAVTYEQYF.

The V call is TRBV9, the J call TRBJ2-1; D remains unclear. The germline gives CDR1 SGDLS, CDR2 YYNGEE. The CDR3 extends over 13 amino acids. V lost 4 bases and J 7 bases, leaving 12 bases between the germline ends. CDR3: CASSSERRNEQFF. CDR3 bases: TGTGCCAGCAGCTCTGAAAGGAGAAATGAGCAGTTCTTC.

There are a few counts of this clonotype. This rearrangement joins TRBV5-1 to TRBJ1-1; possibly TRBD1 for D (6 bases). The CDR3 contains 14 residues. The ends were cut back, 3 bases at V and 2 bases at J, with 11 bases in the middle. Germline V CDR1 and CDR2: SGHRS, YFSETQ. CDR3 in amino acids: CASSYPGENTEAFF. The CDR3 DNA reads TGCGCCAGCAGCTACCCAGGGGAAAACACTGAAGCTTTCTTT.

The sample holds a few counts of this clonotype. The CDR3: CASSLAHPVNGLAGVTDTQYF. In DNA form, the CDR3 reads TGTGCCAGCAGCTTAGCGCATCCGGTTAACGGACTAGCGGGAGTAACAGATACGCAGTATTTT. This rearrangement joins TRBV7-2 to TRBJ2-3; 13 bases align to TRBD2. Unmatched junction bases numbered 15, after V lost 0 bases and J lost 3 bases. The CDR3 totals 21 residues. Germline CDR1 and CDR2: SGHTA and FQGNSA.

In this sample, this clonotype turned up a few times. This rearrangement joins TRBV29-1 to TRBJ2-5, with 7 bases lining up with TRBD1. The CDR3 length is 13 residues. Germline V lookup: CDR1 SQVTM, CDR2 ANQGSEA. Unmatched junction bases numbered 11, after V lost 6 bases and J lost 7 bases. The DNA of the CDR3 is TGCAGCGTCCGAACCGGGACAGATGCGACCCAGTACTTC. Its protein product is CSVRTGTDATQYF.

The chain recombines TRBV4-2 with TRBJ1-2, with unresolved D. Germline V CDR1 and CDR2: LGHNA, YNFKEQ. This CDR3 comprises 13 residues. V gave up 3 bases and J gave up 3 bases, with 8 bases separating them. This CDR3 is CASSHVMDYGYTF. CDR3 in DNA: TGTGCCAGCAGCCATGTGATGGACTATGGCTACACCTTC.

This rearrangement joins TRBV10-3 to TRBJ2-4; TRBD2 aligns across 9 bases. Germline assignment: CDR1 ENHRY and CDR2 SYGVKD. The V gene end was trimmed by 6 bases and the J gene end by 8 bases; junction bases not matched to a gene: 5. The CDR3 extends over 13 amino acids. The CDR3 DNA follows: TGTGCCATCAGGCTAGCGGGAACGGACATTCAGTACTTC. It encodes CAIRLAGTDIQYF.

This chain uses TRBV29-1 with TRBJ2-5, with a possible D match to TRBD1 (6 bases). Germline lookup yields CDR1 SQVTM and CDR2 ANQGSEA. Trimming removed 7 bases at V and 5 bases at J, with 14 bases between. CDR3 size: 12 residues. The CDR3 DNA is TGCAGCGGCCTGACAGGTTGGGAGACCCAGTACTTC. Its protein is CSGLTGWETQYF.

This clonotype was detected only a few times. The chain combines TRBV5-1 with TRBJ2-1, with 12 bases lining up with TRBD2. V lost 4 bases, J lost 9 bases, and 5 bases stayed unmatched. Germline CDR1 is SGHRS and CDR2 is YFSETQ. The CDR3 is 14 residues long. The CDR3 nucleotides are TGCGCCAGCAGCCGTCTAGCGGGAGGGGTTGAGCAGTTCTTC. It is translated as CASSRLAGGVEQFF.

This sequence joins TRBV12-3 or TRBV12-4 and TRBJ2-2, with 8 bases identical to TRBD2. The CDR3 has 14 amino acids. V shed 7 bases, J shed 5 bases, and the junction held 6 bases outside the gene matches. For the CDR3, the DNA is TGTGCCAGCATTCCTAGCGGGCCTACCGGGGAGCTGTTTTTT. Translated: CASIPSGPTGELFF.

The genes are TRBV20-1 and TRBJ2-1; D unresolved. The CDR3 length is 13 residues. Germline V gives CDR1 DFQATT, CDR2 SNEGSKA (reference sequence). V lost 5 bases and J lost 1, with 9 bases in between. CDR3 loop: CSAPDLSYNEQFF. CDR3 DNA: TGCAGTGCTCCAGACCTTTCCTACAATGAGCAGTTCTTC.